The sequence of this T cell receptor beta chain was determined in a study of T-cell reconstitution after alpha-beta-depleted transplantation in children. The library targeted TCRbeta and was prepared with unique molecular identifiers. From the PCR reads, TCRdb called clonotypes with MiXCR, one entry per CDR3 protein. The sample contains about 900,000 distinct CDR3 sequences, roughly 29% of which appear only once. Germline values: CDR1 LGHNA, CDR2 YSLEER. The CDR3 has 16 residues. The V gene end was trimmed by 1 base and the J gene end by 5 bases; junction bases not matched to a gene: 8. Whole-study findings and limits: At the one-year point after transplant, T-cell counts and TCRbeta diversity were found to come mostly from T cells that had been newly produced. Expanded clones from the graft, numbering several hundred, reportedly supplied alpha-beta T cells about two months after transplant.

Points on this clonotype: Its antigen is still unknown.

This sample comprised PBMCs, mostly from graft donor cells, obtained 360 days after TCRalphabeta/CD19-depleted stem cell transplant. The clonotype was recovered from a boy less than two years old who had a stem cell transplant for SCID, so the T cells may come from the graft donor. J is TRBJ2-1 and V is TRBV4-3; 7 nucleotides line up with TRBD1. CDR3 nucleotide sequence: TGCGCCAGCAGCCAAGGGACCGGGACAGCACACAATGAGCAGTTCTTC. Encoded protein: CASSQGTGTAHNEQFF.